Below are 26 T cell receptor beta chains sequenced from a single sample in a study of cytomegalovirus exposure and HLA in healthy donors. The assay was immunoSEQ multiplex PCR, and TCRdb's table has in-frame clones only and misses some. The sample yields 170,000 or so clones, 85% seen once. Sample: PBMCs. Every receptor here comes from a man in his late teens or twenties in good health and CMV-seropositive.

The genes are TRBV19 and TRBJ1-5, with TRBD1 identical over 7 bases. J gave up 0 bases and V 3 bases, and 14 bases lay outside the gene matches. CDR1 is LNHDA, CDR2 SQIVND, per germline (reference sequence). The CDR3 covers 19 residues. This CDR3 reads CASSIRRGQPQFSNQPQHF. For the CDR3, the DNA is TGTGCCAGTAGTATTAGGAGGGGACAGCCCCAATTTAGCAATCAGCCCCAGCATTTT. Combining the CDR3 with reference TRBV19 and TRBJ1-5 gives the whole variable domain DGGITQSPKYLFRKEGQNVTLSCEQNLNHDAMYWYRQDPGQGLRLIYYSQIVNDFQKGDIAEGYSVSREKKESFPLTVTSAQKNPTAFYLCASSIRRGQPQFSNQPQHFGDGTRLSIL.

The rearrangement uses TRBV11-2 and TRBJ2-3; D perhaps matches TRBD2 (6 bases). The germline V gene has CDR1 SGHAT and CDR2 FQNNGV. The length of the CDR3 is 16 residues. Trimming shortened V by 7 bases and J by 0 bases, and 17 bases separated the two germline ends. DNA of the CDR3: TGTGCCAGCATTCGGGGGTCGGGTACTAGCACAGATACGCAGTATTTT. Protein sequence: CASIRGSGTSTDTQYF.

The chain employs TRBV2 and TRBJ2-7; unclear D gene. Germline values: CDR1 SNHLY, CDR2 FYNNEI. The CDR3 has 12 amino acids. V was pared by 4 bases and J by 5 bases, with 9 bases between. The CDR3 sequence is CASSGLLNEQYF. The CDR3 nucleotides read TGTGCCAGCAGTGGGTTGCTAAACGAGCAGTACTTC.

CDR3 sequence (DNA): TGTGCCAGCAGTGGCGGGGTCTACGAGCAGTACTTC. It codes for CASSGGVYEQYF. This chain connects TRBV2 to TRBJ2-7; possibly TRBD2 for D (6 bases). Germline V CDR1 and CDR2: SNHLY, FYNNEI. The CDR3 runs 12 residues. The ends were cut back, 4 bases at V and 3 bases at J, with 7 bases in the middle.

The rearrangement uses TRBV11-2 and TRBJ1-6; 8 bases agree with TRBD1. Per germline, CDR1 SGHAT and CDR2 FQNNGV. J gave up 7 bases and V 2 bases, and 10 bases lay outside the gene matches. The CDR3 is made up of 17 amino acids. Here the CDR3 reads CASSLIRATGVNSPLHF. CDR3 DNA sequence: TGTGCCAGCAGCTTAATCCGGGCGACAGGGGTAAATTCACCCCTCCACTTT. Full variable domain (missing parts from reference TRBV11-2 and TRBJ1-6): EAGVAQSPRYKIIEKRQSVAFWCNPISGHATLYWYQQILGQGPKLLIQFQNNGVVDDSQLPKDRFSAERLKGVDSTLKIQPAKLEDSAVYLCASSLIRATGVNSPLHFGNGTRLTVT.

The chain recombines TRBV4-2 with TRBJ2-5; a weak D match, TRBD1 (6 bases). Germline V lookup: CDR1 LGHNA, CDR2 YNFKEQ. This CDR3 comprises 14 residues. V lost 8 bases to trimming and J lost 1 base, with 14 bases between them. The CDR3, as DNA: TGTGCCAGCTGGGGGCTCCTGGGCCAAGAGACCCAGTACTTC. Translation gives CASWGLLGQETQYF.

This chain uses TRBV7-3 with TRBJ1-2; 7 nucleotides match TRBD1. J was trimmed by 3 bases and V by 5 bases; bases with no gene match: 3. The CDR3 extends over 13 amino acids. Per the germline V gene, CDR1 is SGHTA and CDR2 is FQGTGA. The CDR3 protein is CASSQDRDYGYTF. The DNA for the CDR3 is TGTGCCAGCAGCCAAGACAGGGACTATGGCTACACCTTC.

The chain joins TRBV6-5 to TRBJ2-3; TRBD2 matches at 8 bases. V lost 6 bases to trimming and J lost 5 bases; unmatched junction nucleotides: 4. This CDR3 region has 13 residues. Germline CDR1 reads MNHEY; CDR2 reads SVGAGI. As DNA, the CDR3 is TGTGCCAGCAGGACTAGCGATAAAGATACGCAGTATTTT. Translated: CASRTSDKDTQYF.

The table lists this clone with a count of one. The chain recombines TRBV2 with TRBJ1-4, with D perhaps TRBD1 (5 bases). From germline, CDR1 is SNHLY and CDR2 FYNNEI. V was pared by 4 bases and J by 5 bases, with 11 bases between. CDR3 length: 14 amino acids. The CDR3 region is CASSAGRGNEKLFF. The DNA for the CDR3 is TGTGCCAGCAGTGCCGGGAGGGGAAATGAAAAACTGTTTTTT.

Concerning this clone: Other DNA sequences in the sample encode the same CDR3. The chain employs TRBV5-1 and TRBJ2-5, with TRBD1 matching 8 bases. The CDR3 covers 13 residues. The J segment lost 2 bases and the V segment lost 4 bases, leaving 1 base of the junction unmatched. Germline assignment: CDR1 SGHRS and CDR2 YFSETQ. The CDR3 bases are TGCGCCAGCAGCGGACAGGGTCAAGAGACCCAGTACTTC. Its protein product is CASSGQGQETQYF.

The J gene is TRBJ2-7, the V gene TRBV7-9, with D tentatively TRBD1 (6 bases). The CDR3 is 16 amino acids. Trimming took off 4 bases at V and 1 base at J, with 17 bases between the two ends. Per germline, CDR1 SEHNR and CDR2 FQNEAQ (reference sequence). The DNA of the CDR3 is TGTGCCAGCAGCTCCGGGACACCACATCAATCCTACGAGCAGTACTTC. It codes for CASSSGTPHQSYEQYF.

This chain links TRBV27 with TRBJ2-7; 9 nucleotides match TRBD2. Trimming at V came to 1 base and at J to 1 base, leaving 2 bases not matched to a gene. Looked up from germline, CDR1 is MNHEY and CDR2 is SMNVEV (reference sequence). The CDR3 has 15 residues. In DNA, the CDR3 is TGTGCCAGCAGTTTATTTGCGGGAGGGTCCTACGAGCAGTACTTC. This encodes CASSLFAGGSYEQYF.

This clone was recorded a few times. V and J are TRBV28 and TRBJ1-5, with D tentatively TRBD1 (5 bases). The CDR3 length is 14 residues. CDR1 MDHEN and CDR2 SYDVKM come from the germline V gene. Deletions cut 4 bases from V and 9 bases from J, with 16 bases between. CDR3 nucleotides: TGTGCCAGCAGTTCAGTCCAGGGCCGGCTGCCCCAGCATTTT. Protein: CASSSVQGRLPQHF.

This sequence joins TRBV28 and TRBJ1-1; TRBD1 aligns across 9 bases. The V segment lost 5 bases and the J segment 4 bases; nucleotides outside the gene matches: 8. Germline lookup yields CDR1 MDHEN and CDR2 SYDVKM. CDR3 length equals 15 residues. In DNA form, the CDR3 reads TGTGCCAGCAGTCCCGGGGACAGGGTAGGCACTGAAGCTTTCTTT. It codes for CASSPGDRVGTEAFF.

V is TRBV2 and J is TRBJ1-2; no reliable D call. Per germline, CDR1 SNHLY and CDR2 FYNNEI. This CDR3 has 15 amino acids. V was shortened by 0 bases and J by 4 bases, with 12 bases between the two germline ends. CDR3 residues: CASSEALGGGYGYTF. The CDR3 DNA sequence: TGTGCCAGCAGTGAAGCGCTTGGCGGCGGCTATGGCTACACCTTC.

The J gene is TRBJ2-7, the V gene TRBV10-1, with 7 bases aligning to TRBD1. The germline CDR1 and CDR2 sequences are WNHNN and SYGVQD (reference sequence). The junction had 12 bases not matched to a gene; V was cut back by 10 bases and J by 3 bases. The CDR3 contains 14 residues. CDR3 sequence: CANRGRVNFYEQYF. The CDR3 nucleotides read TGCGCCAACAGGGGCAGGGTGAATTTCTACGAGCAGTACTTC.

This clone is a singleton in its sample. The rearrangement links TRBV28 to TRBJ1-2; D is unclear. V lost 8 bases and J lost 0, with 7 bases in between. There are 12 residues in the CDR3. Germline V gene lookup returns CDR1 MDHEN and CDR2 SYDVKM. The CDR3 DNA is TGTGCCAGCGGCTTGGCTAACTATGGCTACACCTTC. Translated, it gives CASGLANYGYTF.

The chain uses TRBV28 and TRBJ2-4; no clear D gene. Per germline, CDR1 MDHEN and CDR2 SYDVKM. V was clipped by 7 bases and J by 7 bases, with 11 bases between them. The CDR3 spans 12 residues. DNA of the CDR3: TGTGCCAGCACGAGTTTGGAGAACATTCAGTACTTC. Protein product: CASTSLENIQYF.

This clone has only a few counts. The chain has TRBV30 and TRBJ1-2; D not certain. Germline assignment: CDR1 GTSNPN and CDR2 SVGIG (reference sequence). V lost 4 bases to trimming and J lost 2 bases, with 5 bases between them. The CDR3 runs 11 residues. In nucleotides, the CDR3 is TGTGCCTGGACTCCCAACTATGGCTACACCTTC. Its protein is CAWTPNYGYTF.

The CDR3 loop reads CATSRQGYPTHEQYF. CDR3 coding DNA: TGTGCCACCAGCAGACAGGGATACCCCACCCACGAGCAGTACTTC. J is TRBJ2-7 and V is TRBV15, with D maybe TRBD1 (5 bases). The germline V and J ends were trimmed by 2 bases and 5 bases, with 16 bases remaining between them. This CDR3 spans 15 amino acids. Germline loops: CDR1 LNHNV, CDR2 YYDKDF (reference sequence).

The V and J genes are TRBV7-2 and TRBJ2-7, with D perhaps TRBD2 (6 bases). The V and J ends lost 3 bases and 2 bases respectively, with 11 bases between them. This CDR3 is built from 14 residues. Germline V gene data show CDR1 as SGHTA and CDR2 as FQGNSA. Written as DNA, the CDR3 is TGTGCCAGCAGCTTTTCGGCGGGGACCTACGAGCAGTACTTC. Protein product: CASSFSAGTYEQYF.

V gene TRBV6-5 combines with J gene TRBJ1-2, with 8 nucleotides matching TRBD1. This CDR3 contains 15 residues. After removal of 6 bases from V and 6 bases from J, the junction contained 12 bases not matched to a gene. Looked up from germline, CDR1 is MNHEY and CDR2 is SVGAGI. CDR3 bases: TGTGCCAGCAGGTACCGACAGGGGACGGCTGATGGCTACACCTTC. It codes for CASRYRQGTADGYTF.

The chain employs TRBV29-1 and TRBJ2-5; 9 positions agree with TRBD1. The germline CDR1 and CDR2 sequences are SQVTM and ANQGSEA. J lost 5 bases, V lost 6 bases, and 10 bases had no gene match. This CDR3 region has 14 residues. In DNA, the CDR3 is TGCAGCGTCCCCCGGGACAGGGTTTCGGAGACCCAGTACTTC. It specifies CSVPRDRVSETQYF.

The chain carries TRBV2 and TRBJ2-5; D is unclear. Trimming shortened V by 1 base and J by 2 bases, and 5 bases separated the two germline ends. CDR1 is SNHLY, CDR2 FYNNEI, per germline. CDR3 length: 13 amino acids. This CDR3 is CASSEVEQETQYF. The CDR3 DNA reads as TGTGCCAGCAGTGAAGTCGAGCAAGAGACCCAGTACTTC. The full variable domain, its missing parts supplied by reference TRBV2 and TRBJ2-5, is EPEVTQTPSHQVTQMGQEVILRCVPISNHLYFYWYRQILGQKVEFLVSFYNNEISEKSEIFDDQFSVERPDGSNFTLKIRSTKLEDSAMYFCASSEVEQETQYFGPGTRLLVL.

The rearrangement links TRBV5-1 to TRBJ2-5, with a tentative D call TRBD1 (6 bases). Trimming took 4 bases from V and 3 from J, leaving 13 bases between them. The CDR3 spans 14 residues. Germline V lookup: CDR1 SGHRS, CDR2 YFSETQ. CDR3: CASSQGQSEETQYF. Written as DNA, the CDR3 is TGCGCCAGCAGCCAAGGACAGTCGGAAGAGACCCAGTACTTC.

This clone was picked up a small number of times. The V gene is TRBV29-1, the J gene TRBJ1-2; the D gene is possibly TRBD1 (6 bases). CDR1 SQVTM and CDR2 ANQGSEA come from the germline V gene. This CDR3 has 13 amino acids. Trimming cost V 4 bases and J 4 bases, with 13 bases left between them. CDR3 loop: CSVAGRGAYGYTF. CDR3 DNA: TGCAGCGTTGCGGGCAGGGGAGCCTATGGCTACACCTTC.